This TCR beta chain was identified during a study of shared clonotypes between healthy human individuals. DNA at about 0.2 ug, 25,000 to 35,000 T cell genomes, went into sorted-subset replicate PCRs. Clones were read by immunoSEQ multiplex PCR, and TCRdb kept only the in-frame ones, dropping some. The repertoire holds millions of clones, with more than 85% as singletons. The V end was cut by 5 bases, the J end by 4 bases, with 11 bases between. Germline V CDR1 and CDR2: SGHTA, FQGNSA. The CDR3 loop spans 14 amino acids. Sequencing used naive CD4+ T cells from PBMCs. The subset: CD45RA+ positively selected. The chain links TRBV7-2 to TRBJ2-2; a weak D match, TRBD2 (5 bases). The TCR comes from a man between 18 and 29 years old in good health. Some clones in this sample may be carry-over from other donors' samples. The DNA for the CDR3 is TGTGCCAGCAGCCTAGTGGAGGTCACCGGGGAGCTGTTTTTT. It encodes CASSLVEVTGELFF.